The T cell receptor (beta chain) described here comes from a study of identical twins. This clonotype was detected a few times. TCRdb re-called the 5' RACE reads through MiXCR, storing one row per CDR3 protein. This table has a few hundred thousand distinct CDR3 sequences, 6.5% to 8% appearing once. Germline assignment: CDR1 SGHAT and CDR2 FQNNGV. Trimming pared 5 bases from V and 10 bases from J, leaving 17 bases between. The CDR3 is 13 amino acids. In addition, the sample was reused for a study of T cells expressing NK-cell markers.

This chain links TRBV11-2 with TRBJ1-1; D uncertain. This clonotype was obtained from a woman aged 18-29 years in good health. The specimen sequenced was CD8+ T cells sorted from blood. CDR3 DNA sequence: TGTGCCAGCAGCCCCCTATCAGTTTCGGTAGCTTTCTTT. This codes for CASSPLSVSVAFF. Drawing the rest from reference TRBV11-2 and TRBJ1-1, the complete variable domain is EAGVAQSPRYKIIEKRQSVAFWCNPISGHATLYWYQQILGQGPKLLIQFQNNGVVDDSQLPKDRFSAERLKGVDSTLKIQPAKLEDSAVYLCASSPLSVSVAFFGQGTRLTVV.